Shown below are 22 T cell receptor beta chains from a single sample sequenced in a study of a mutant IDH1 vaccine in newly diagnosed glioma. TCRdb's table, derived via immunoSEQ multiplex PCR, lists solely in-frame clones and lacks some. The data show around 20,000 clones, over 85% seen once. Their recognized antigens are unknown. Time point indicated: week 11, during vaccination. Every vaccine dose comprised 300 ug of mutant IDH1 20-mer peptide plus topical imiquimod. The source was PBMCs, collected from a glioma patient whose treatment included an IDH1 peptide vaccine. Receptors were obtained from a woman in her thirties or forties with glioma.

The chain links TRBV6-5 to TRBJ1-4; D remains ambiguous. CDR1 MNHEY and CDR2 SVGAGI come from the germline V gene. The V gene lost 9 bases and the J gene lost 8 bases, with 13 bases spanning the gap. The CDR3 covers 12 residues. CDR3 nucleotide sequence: TGTGCCAGTACCCCCGACCGAGAAAAACTGTTTTTT. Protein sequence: CASTPDREKLFF.

In nucleotides, the CDR3 is TGTGCCAGCAGCCTGGGGCCAGGGCGGAACACTGAAGCTTTCTTT. It encodes CASSLGPGRNTEAFF. The rearrangement links TRBV7-9 to TRBJ1-1; maybe TRBD1 (5 bases). This CDR3 has 15 amino acids. The V end was cut by 5 bases, the J end by 1 base, with 14 bases between. Germline V gene data show CDR1 as SEHNR and CDR2 as FQNEAQ (reference sequence). Full variable domain (outside the CDR3, taken from reference TRBV7-9 and TRBJ1-1): DTGVSQNPRHKITKRGQNVTFRCDPISEHNRLYWYRQTLGQGPEFLTYFQNEAQLEKSRLLSDRFSAERPKGSFSTLEIQRTEQGDSAMYLCASSLGPGRNTEAFFGQGTRLTVV.

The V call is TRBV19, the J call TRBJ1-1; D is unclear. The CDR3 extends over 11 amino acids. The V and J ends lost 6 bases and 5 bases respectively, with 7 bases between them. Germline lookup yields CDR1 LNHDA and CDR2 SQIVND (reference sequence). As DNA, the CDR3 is TGTGCCAGTAGGACTTGGACTGAAGCTTTCTTT. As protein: CASRTWTEAFF.

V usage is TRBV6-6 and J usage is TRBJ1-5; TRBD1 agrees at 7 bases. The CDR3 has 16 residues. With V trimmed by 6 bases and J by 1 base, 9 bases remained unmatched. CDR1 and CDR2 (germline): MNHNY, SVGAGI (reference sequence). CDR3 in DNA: TGTGCCAGCAGATCCCGGACAGGAAGGAGCAATCAGCCCCAGCATTTT. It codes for CASRSRTGRSNQPQHF.

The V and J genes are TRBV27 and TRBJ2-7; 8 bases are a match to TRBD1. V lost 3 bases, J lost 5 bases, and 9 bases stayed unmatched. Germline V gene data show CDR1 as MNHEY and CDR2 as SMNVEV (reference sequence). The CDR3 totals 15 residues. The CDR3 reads CASSFTHRGADEQYF. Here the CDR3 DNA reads TGTGCCAGCAGTTTTACTCACAGGGGGGCGGACGAGCAGTACTTC.

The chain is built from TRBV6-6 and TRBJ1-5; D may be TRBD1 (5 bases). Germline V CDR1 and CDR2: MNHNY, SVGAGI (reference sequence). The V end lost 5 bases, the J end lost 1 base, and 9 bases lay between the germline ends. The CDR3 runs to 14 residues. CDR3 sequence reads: CASSRQGSNQPQHF. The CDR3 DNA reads TGTGCCAGCAGTCGGCAGGGAAGCAATCAGCCCCAGCATTTT.

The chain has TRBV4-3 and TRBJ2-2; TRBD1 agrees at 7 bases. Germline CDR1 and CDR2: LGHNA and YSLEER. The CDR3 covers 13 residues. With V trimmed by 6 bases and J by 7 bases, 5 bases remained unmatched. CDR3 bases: TGCGCCAGCAGTCAACAGGGGATCGGGGAGCTGTTTTTT. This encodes CASSQQGIGELFF.

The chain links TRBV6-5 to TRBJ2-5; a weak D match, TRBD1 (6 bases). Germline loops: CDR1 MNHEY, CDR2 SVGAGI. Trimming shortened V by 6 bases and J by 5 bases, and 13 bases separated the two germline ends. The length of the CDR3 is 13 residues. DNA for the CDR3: TGTGCCAGCAGCTACAGGGAGCGGGAGACCCAGTACTTC. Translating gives CASSYRERETQYF.

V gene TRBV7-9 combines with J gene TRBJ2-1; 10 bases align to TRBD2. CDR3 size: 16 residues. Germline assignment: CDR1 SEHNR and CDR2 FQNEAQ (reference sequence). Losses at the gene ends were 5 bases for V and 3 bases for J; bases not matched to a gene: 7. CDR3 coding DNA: TGTGCCAGCAGCCTACCTAGGACTAGCGGCTACAATGAGCAGTTCTTC. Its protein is CASSLPRTSGYNEQFF.

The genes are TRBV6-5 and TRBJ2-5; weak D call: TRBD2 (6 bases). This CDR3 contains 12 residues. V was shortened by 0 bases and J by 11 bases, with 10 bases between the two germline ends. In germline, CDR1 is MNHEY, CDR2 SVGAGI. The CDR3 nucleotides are TGTGCCAGCAGTTACTCGACGGGGGAGCAGTACTTC. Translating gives CASSYSTGEQYF.

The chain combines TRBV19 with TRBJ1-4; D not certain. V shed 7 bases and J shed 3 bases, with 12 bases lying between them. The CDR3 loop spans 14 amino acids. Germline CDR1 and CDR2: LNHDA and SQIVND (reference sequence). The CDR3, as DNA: TGTGCCAGTAATAAGGCCGGCCCTAATGAAAAACTGTTTTTT. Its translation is CASNKAGPNEKLFF.

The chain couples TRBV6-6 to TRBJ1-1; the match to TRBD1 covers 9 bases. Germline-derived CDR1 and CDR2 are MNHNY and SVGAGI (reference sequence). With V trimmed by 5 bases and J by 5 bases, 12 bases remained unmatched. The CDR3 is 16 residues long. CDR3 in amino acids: CASSHPPDRGRTEAFF. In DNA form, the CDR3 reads TGTGCCAGCAGTCACCCCCCAGACAGGGGGAGAACTGAAGCTTTCTTT.

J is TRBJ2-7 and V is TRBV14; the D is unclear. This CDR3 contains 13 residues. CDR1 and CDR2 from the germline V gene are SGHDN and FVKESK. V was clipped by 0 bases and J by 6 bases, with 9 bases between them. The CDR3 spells CASSQDMSSEQYF. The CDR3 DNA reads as TGTGCCAGCAGCCAAGATATGAGTAGCGAGCAGTACTTC.

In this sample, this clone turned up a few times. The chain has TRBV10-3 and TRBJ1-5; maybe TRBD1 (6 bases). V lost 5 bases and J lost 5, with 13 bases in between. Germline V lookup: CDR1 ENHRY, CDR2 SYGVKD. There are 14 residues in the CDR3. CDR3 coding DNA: TGTGCCATCAGTCCGAGACAGGTCGATCAGCCCCAGCATTTT. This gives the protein CAISPRQVDQPQHF.

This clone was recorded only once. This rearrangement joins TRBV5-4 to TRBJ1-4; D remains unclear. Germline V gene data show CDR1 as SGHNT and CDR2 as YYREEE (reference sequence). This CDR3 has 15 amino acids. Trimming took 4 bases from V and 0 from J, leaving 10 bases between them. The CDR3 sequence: CASSPSGATNEKLFF. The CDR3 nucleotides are TGTGCCAGCAGCCCGTCAGGAGCAACTAATGAAAAACTGTTTTTT.

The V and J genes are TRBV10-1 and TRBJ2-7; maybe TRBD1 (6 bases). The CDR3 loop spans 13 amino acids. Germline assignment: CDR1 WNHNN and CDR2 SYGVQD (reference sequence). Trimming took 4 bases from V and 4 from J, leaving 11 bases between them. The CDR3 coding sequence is TGCGCCAGCAGTGCAGGGGAGTTTTACGAGCAGTACTTC. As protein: CASSAGEFYEQYF.

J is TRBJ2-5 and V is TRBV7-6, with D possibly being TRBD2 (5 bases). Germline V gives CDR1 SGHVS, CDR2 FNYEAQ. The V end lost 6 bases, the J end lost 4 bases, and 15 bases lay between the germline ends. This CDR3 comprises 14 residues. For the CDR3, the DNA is TGTGCCAGCAGGCGGACCGGGATTGGAGAGACCCAGTACTTC. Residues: CASRRTGIGETQYF.

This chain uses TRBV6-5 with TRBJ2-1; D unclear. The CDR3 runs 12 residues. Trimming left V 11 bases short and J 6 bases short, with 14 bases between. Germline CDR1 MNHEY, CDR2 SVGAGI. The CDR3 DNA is TGTGCCGTCCAATCTCCGTCCAATGAGCAGTTCTTC. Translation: CAVQSPSNEQFF.

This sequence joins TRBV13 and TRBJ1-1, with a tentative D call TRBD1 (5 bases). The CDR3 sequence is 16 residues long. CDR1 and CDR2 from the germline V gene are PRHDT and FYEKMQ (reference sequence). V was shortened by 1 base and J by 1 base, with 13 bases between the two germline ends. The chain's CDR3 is CASSLEGRQSNTEAFF. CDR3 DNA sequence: TGTGCCAGCAGCTTAGAGGGGCGACAGTCGAACACTGAAGCTTTCTTT.

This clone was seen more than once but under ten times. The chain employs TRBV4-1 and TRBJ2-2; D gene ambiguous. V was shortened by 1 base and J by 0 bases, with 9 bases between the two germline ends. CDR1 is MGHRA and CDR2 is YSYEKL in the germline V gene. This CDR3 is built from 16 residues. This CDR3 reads CASSQVDGTNTGELFF. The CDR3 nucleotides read TGCGCCAGCAGCCAAGTGGACGGCACGAACACCGGGGAGCTGTTTTTT.

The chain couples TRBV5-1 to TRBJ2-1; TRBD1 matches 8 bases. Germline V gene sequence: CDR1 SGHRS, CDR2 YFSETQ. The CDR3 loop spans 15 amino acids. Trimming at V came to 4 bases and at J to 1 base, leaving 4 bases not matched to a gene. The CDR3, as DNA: TGCGCCAGCAGCCAAAGACAGGGGTCCTACAATGAGCAGTTCTTC. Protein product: CASSQRQGSYNEQFF.

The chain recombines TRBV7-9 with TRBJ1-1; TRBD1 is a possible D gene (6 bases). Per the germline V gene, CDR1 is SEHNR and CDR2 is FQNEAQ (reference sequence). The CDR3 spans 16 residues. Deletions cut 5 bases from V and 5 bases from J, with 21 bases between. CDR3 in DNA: TGTGCCAGCAGCCCTTCGGGGGGCAAGGCGAGGACTGAAGCTTTCTTT. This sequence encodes CASSPSGGKARTEAFF.